These T cell receptor beta chains were read from a single sample in a study of blood T cell repertoires in COVID-19. Sequenced by immunoSEQ multiplex PCR; TCRdb stores in-frame clones only, minus some. The repertoire holds about 110,000 clones, with approximately 84% as singletons. The specimen was peripheral blood. These TCRs come from a woman aged 40 to 50 with acute or convalescent COVID-19. CDR3s include the opening cysteine and the closing phenylalanine or tryptophan. Each record gives: V gene, J gene, D gene, clone size, CDR3 protein, CDR3 DNA. A D gene is named only where the DNA matches it firmly. Rows may omit the clone size; those that give it use once, few, many or a size class.

v_call: TRBV18
j_call: TRBJ2-1
d_call: TRBD2
clone_size: -
cdr3_aa: CASSSGTTYNEQFF
cdr3_nt: TGTGCCAGCTCATCCGGGACTACGTACAATGAGCAGTTCTTC

v_call: TRBV5-1
j_call: TRBJ1-3
d_call: TRBD1
clone_size: -
cdr3_aa: CASSPEAQGTSGNTIYF
cdr3_nt: TGCGCCAGCAGCCCCGAGGCACAGGGGACCTCTGGAAACACCATATATTTT

v_call: TRBV5-1
j_call: TRBJ2-7
d_call: TRBD1
clone_size: -
cdr3_aa: CASSWDREREQYF
cdr3_nt: TGCGCCAGCAGCTGGGACAGGGAAAGGGAGCAGTACTTC

v_call: TRBV10-3
j_call: TRBJ1-1
d_call: -
clone_size: once
cdr3_aa: CAISARGEVTEAFF
cdr3_nt: TGTGCCATCAGTGCCAGGGGCGAGGTCACTGAAGCTTTCTTT

v_call: TRBV9
j_call: TRBJ1-2
d_call: TRBD1
clone_size: once
cdr3_aa: CASSGDREDYGYTF
cdr3_nt: TGTGCCAGCAGCGGGGACAGGGAAGACTATGGCTACACCTTC

v_call: TRBV3-1/TRBV3-2
j_call: TRBJ1-6
d_call: -
clone_size: -
cdr3_aa: CASSRRLEGIDNSPLHF
cdr3_nt: TGTGCCAGCAGCCGAAGGTTGGAGGGTATTGATAATTCACCCCTCCACTTT

v_call: TRBV11-1
j_call: TRBJ2-1
d_call: TRBD2
clone_size: -
cdr3_aa: CASSPSGLAGINEQFF
cdr3_nt: TGTGCCAGCAGCCCCTCGGGACTAGCGGGGATCAATGAGCAGTTCTTC

v_call: TRBV3-1/TRBV3-2
j_call: TRBJ2-2
d_call: -
clone_size: -
cdr3_aa: CASSQSGVIYTGELFF
cdr3_nt: TGTGCCAGCAGCCAGAGCGGTGTGATTTACACCGGGGAGCTGTTTTTT

v_call: TRBV5-5
j_call: TRBJ2-1
d_call: -
clone_size: -
cdr3_aa: CASGAKEAYSYNEQFF
cdr3_nt: TGTGCCAGCGGGGCAAAAGAGGCATATTCCTACAATGAGCAGTTCTTC

v_call: TRBV7-6
j_call: TRBJ1-3
d_call: -
clone_size: -
cdr3_aa: CASSFDGSSGNTIYF
cdr3_nt: TGTGCCAGCAGCTTTGACGGGAGCTCTGGAAACACCATATATTTT

v_call: TRBV29-1
j_call: TRBJ1-2
d_call: -
clone_size: -
cdr3_aa: CSVEVLQGLNYGYTF
cdr3_nt: TGCAGCGTTGAAGTGTTGCAGGGACTTAACTATGGCTACACCTTC

v_call: TRBV9
j_call: TRBJ1-1
d_call: -
clone_size: -
cdr3_aa: CASSVGSTLKLFF
cdr3_nt: TGTGCCAGCAGCGTAGGGAGTACACTGAAGCTTTTCTTT

v_call: TRBV30
j_call: TRBJ1-4
d_call: -
clone_size: -
cdr3_aa: CAWSVGLGGSNEKLFF
cdr3_nt: TGTGCCTGGAGTGTAGGTCTCGGGGGGTCAAATGAAAAACTGTTTTTT

v_call: TRBV6-5
j_call: TRBJ1-6
d_call: -
clone_size: once
cdr3_aa: CASSRVGTPNSPLHF
cdr3_nt: TGTGCCAGCAGTCGCGTGGGGACACCTAATTCACCCCTCCACTTT

v_call: TRBV11-2
j_call: TRBJ2-7
d_call: -
clone_size: -
cdr3_aa: CASSLEGTRTDYYEQYF
cdr3_nt: TGTGCCAGCAGCTTAGAAGGTACCAGGACAGACTACTACGAGCAGTACTTC

v_call: TRBV5-1
j_call: TRBJ1-3
d_call: -
clone_size: few
cdr3_aa: CASSERASNSGNTIYF
cdr3_nt: TGCGCCAGCAGCGAGAGGGCTAGCAACTCTGGAAACACCATATATTTT

v_call: TRBV19
j_call: TRBJ1-2
d_call: TRBD1
clone_size: -
cdr3_aa: CASSETGGPNYGYTF
cdr3_nt: TGTGCCAGTAGTGAAACAGGGGGTCCTAACTATGGCTACACCTTC

v_call: TRBV30
j_call: TRBJ1-2
d_call: -
clone_size: few
cdr3_aa: CAWSVQGIDGYTF
cdr3_nt: TGTGCCTGGAGTGTACAGGGAATCGATGGCTACACCTTC

v_call: TRBV7-8
j_call: TRBJ2-5
d_call: TRBD1
clone_size: -
cdr3_aa: CASSRDSETQYF
cdr3_nt: TGTGCCAGCAGCAGGGACAGCGAGACCCAGTACTTC

v_call: TRBV5-1
j_call: TRBJ2-3
d_call: -
clone_size: -
cdr3_aa: CASGTQSTDTQYF
cdr3_nt: TGCGCCAGCGGAACACAGAGCACAGATACGCAGTATTTT

v_call: TRBV7-8
j_call: TRBJ1-3
d_call: -
clone_size: -
cdr3_aa: CASSFTGARGSGNTIYF
cdr3_nt: TGTGCCAGCAGCTTTACTGGGGCCCGCGGCTCTGGAAACACCATATATTTT

v_call: TRBV12-3/TRBV12-4
j_call: TRBJ2-3
d_call: -
clone_size: -
cdr3_aa: CASSFASTQYF
cdr3_nt: TGTGCCAGCAGTTTTGCTAGCACGCAGTATTTT